This T cell receptor (beta chain) is from a study of regulatory T cells in long-lasting Graves disease. Overall study findings and caveats: Preferential use of TRBV28, TRBJ1-2 and TRBJ2-5 was seen in persistent disease. New patients shared 750 to 1,000 public clonotypes, and persistent patients shared more, with a few thousand.

Time point noted: persistent/refractory GD, antithyroid drugs over 5 years with positive TRAb. The TCR library was made from RNA extracted from PBMCs. Arm-PCR of CDR3 regions with iRepertoire HTBI primers generated TCR beta libraries. Using its own MiXCR run on the multiplex PCR reads, TCRdb lists one record per CDR3 protein. The sample lists some 370,000 distinct CDR3 sequences, roughly 23% seen once, with around a quarter in the top ten. V lost 8 bases, J lost 0 bases, and 8 bases lay in between. There are 12 residues in the CDR3. CDR1 and CDR2 from the germline V gene are SNHLY and FYNNEI. With regard to this clonotype: Its target is not known.

The receptor's source is a middle-aged woman with Graves disease. Source: peripheral blood mononuclear cells (PBMCs), taken when the disease was refractory, from a patient treated with antithyroid drugs. The rearrangement uses TRBV2 and TRBJ2-7; D remains unclear. This CDR3 is CASCQFSYEQYF. The CDR3 DNA follows: TGTGCCAGCTGCCAGTTCTCCTACGAGCAGTACTTC.